This passage covers 26 T cell receptor beta chains from one sample sequenced in a study of blood T cells in healthy people across ages. Using a J-beta primer mix together with a sample-barcoded 5' primer, a second PCR was run for roughly 7 to 12 cycles. TCRdb redid the calling of the 5' RACE reads with MiXCR, one entry per CDR3 protein. The sample includes about 560,000 distinct CDR3 sequences, about 25% of them seen just once. This same sample was also taken into another study, of T cells of mothers and their children.

Sequences were obtained from blood. All receptors come from a boy aged 2 to 10 in good health.

This clonotype was observed a handful of times. The chain carries TRBV10-3 and TRBJ1-2; D not certain. The CDR3 spans 12 residues. Between the trimmed V and J ends, which lost 4 bases and 7 bases, there was a span of 10 bases. Germline V gives CDR1 ENHRY, CDR2 SYGVKD. The CDR3 spells CAISAGAGGYTF. The DNA for the CDR3 is TGTGCCATCAGTGCGGGAGCCGGTGGCTACACCTTC.

In its sample, this clonotype was seen many times. Germline and junction disagree at one end, which may indicate a read error. The rearrangement uses TRBV5-1 and TRBJ1-1, with no clear D. CDR1 and CDR2 from the germline V gene are SGHRS and YFSETQ. There are 13 residues in the CDR3. CDR3 in amino acids: CASSLSVNTEAFF. In DNA form, the CDR3 reads TGTGCCAGCAGCTTATCAGTGAACACTGAAGCTTTCTTT.

This clonotype occurred a few times. The V call is TRBV12-3 or TRBV12-4, the J call TRBJ2-3; TRBD2 might be the D (5 bases). With 2 bases removed from V and 2 bases from J, the gap between germline ends came to 8 bases. The CDR3 totals 14 residues. The CDR3 DNA follows: TGTGCCAGCAGTTTAAAGCGGACCACAGATACGCAGTATTTT. This codes for CASSLKRTTDTQYF.

This chain uses TRBV7-9 with TRBJ1-2; 9 bases map to TRBD1. Trimming cost V 7 bases and J 7 bases; bases outside gene matches: 4. CDR3 length equals 12 residues. The germline gives CDR1 SEHNR, CDR2 FQNEAQ (reference sequence). The CDR3 nucleotides read TGTGCCAGCATCCCGACAGGGGGTGGCTACACCTTC. It yields the protein CASIPTGGGYTF.

V is TRBV18 and J is TRBJ2-1; the D gene is possibly TRBD2 (5 bases). This CDR3 contains 14 residues. Germline CDR1 is KGHSH and CDR2 is LQKENI. The ends were cut back, 4 bases at V and 7 bases at J, with 14 bases in the middle. The CDR3 DNA reads TGTGCCAGCTCACGGCTCCCCCCGGGAAATGAGCAGTTCTTC. It yields the protein CASSRLPPGNEQFF.

The rearrangement joins TRBV20-1 to TRBJ2-4, with a possible D match to TRBD2 (6 bases). The CDR3 spans 15 residues. In germline, CDR1 is DFQATT, CDR2 SNEGSKA (reference sequence). Trimming removed 4 bases at V and 3 bases at J, with 16 bases between. In DNA form, the CDR3 reads TGCAGTGCTATAGGAGGGTTGGTGGTCAAAAACATTCAGTACTTC. Protein: CSAIGGLVVKNIQYF.

This clonotype turned up a few times. This chain joins TRBV7-6 and TRBJ2-3; 7 bases are a match to TRBD2. Trimming took 0 bases from V and 4 from J; bases not matched to a gene: 4. This CDR3 spans 15 amino acids. The germline CDR1 and CDR2 sequences are SGHVS and FNYEAQ. CDR3 sequence reads: CASSLAMGGADTQYF. The CDR3 DNA reads as TGTGCCAGCAGCTTAGCAATGGGGGGGGCAGATACGCAGTATTTT.

V gene TRBV4-2 combines with J gene TRBJ2-7, with a tentative D call TRBD2 (6 bases). Germline CDR1 reads LGHNA; CDR2 reads YNFKEQ. V shed 0 bases and J shed 0 bases, with 9 bases lying between them. The CDR3 is 15 residues long. CDR3 in DNA: TGTGCCAGCAGCCAAGAGGTGGGGGGCTCCTACGAGCAGTACTTC. It yields the protein CASSQEVGGSYEQYF.

The CDR3 region is CASSSYRDFTDTQYF. The CDR3 coding sequence is TGTGCCAGTAGTAGCTACAGGGACTTCACAGATACGCAGTATTTT. The chain is built from TRBV19 and TRBJ2-3, with D possibly called TRBD1 or TRBD2 (6 bases each). The CDR3 runs 15 residues. V lost 4 bases and J 2 bases, leaving 13 bases between the germline ends. Germline V gene data show CDR1 as LNHDA and CDR2 as SQIVND (reference sequence).

This rearrangement joins TRBV5-1 to TRBJ1-3; weak D call: TRBD1 (5 bases). The CDR3 is 16 amino acids. V was trimmed by 4 bases and J by 0 bases, leaving 14 bases between them. Looked up from germline, CDR1 is SGHRS and CDR2 is YFSETQ. DNA of the CDR3: TGCGCCAGCAGCAATAGAGCAGGGAGCTCTGGAAACACCATATATTTT. Its translation is CASSNRAGSSGNTIYF.

The V call is TRBV20-1, the J call TRBJ1-3; maybe TRBD1 (6 bases). The CDR3 loop spans 15 amino acids. Germline assignment: CDR1 DFQATT and CDR2 SNEGSKA (reference sequence). The V end was cut by 6 bases, the J end by 0 bases, with 15 bases between. CDR3: CSAHGQPNSGNTIYF. Written as DNA, the CDR3 is TGCAGTGCCCACGGACAGCCCAACTCTGGAAACACCATATATTTT.

Notes on this clonotype: One end of the junction varies from germline; a read error may be responsible. V usage is TRBV6-7 and J usage is TRBJ2-5; TRBD1 is a possible D gene (5 bases). TRBV6-7 is given ORF status, its function remaining uncertain. This CDR3 region has 15 residues. The DNA for the CDR3 is TGTGCCAGCAGTTACGGAGATGACAGACAAGAGCCCCAGTACTTC. This sequence encodes CASSYGDDRQEPQYF.

The genes are TRBV7-2 and TRBJ2-2; tentatively, D is TRBD1 or TRBD2 (6 bases each). The germline V and J ends were trimmed by 7 bases and 0 bases, with 12 bases remaining between them. This CDR3 is built from 15 residues. Germline CDR1 is SGHTA and CDR2 is FQGNSA. The CDR3 DNA reads TGTGCCAGCACCTGGGGGGACACGAACACCGGGGAGCTGTTTTTT. Protein sequence: CASTWGDTNTGELFF.

The V and J genes are TRBV7-6 and TRBJ2-3; 11 nucleotides align to TRBD1. Germline values: CDR1 SGHVS, CDR2 FNYEAQ. V shed 5 bases, J shed 3 bases, and the junction held 4 bases outside the gene matches. This CDR3 comprises 15 residues. The CDR3 protein is CASSRGQGVTDTQYF. The CDR3 bases are TGTGCCAGCAGCCGGGGACAGGGGGTTACAGATACGCAGTATTTT. Full variable domain (remainder filled in from reference TRBV7-6 and TRBJ2-3): GAGVSQSPRYKVTKRGQDVALRCDPISGHVSLYWYRQALGQGPEFLTYFNYEAQQDKSGLPNDRFSAERPEGSISTLTIQRTEQRDSAMYRCASSRGQGVTDTQYFGPGTRLTVL.

This clonotype was counted ten times or more. The V gene is TRBV2, the J gene TRBJ2-5; D not resolved. The CDR3 sequence is 12 residues long. V was cut by 8 bases and J by 5 bases, with 12 bases left in between. In germline, CDR1 is SNHLY, CDR2 FYNNEI. CDR3 sequence reads: CASLSEWETQYF. In DNA form, the CDR3 reads TGTGCCAGCCTTTCCGAGTGGGAGACCCAGTACTTC.

This clonotype has only a few counts. V is TRBV5-1 and J is TRBJ2-5; D not certain. The CDR3 is made up of 16 amino acids. V was shortened by 1 base and J by 2 bases, with 15 bases between the two germline ends. Germline V gives CDR1 SGHRS, CDR2 YFSETQ. CDR3 loop: CASSLRLGMGQETQYF. The DNA for the CDR3 is TGCGCCAGCAGCTTGAGGCTCGGTATGGGGCAAGAGACCCAGTACTTC.

The V and J genes are TRBV20-1 and TRBJ2-5; TRBD2 agrees at 7 bases. The J call is doubtful: the DNA matches TRBJ2-1 better. The CDR3 is 13 amino acids. The germline V gene encodes CDR1 DFQATT and CDR2 SNEGSKA (reference sequence). CDR3 in DNA: TGCAGTGTTTCCCCGGGAGGCAACAATGAGCAGTTCTTC. Encoded protein: CSVSPGGNNEQFF.

Only a few counts were recorded for this clonotype. A junction boundary mismatches the germline segment, possibly from a read error. The rearrangement uses TRBV12-5 and TRBJ2-1; D not resolved. CDR3 length equals 9 residues. In germline, CDR1 is LGHNT, CDR2 FRNRAP. The CDR3 DNA is TGTGCTAGTGGTTTGGGTGGACTCTTC. It yields the protein CASGLGGLF.

The genes are TRBV13 and TRBJ2-1, with 12 positions matching TRBD2. The CDR3 loop spans 16 amino acids. Looked up from germline, CDR1 is PRHDT and CDR2 is FYEKMQ (reference sequence). After removal of 6 bases from V and 0 bases from J, the junction contained 3 bases not matched to a gene. The CDR3: CASRTLAGGSYNEQFF. In nucleotides, the CDR3 is TGTGCCAGCAGAACACTAGCGGGAGGCTCCTACAATGAGCAGTTCTTC.

The chain recombines TRBV30 with TRBJ2-5; D is undetermined. The CDR3 sequence is 13 residues long. The germline V gene has CDR1 GTSNPN and CDR2 SVGIG (reference sequence). Trimming pared 0 bases from V and 7 bases from J, leaving 12 bases between. CDR3 region: CAWSVQDGMTQYF. CDR3 DNA: TGTGCCTGGAGTGTGCAGGATGGTATGACCCAGTACTTC. Supplemented by reference TRBV30 and TRBJ2-5, the full variable domain reads SQTIHQWPATLVQPVGSPLSLECTVEGTSNPNLYWYRQAAGRGLQLLFYSVGIGQISSEVPQNLSASRPQDRQFILSSKKLLLSDSGFYLCAWSVQDGMTQYFGPGTRLLVL.

This clonotype was seen only a few times. J is TRBJ2-5 and V is TRBV10-3; no clear D. Germline CDR1 reads ENHRY; CDR2 reads SYGVKD. Between the trimmed V and J ends, which lost 0 bases and 2 bases, there was a span of 4 bases. The CDR3 loop spans 13 amino acids. CDR3 in DNA: TGTGCCATCAGTGAGTCGAGGCAAGAGACCCAGTACTTC. This codes for CAISESRQETQYF.

Only a few counts were recorded for this clonotype. The V and J genes are TRBV13 and TRBJ2-5; weak D call: TRBD2 (5 bases). The J call could be wrong; TRBJ2-7 is a better fit for the DNA end. There are 15 residues in the CDR3. Germline loops: CDR1 PRHDT, CDR2 FYEKMQ (reference sequence). DNA for the CDR3: TGTGCCAGCAGTGAGGGCCGAAGCTTAGACTACGAGCAGTACTTC. This codes for CASSEGRSLDYEQYF.

The CDR3 loop reads CASSLGTGGKRTQYF. The CDR3 nucleotides are TGTGCCAGCAGTTTAGGTACAGGGGGGAAGCGGACCCAGTACTTC. The rearrangement links TRBV27 to TRBJ2-5; 8 nucleotides align to TRBD1. The junction had 9 bases not matched to a gene; V was cut back by 2 bases and J by 7 bases. From germline, CDR1 is MNHEY and CDR2 SMNVEV (reference sequence). CDR3 size: 15 residues.

This chain links TRBV5-1 with TRBJ2-5, with 8 positions matching TRBD2. The ends lost 3 bases at V and 2 bases at J; junction bases unmatched: 15. This CDR3 is 18 amino acids long. CDR1 and CDR2 from the germline V gene are SGHRS and YFSETQ. Here the CDR3 DNA reads TGCGCCAGCAGCTCCCTAAAAACCTTAGCGGGGCGACAAGAGACCCAGTACTTC. Encoded protein: CASSSLKTLAGRQETQYF.

Turning to this clonotype: This likely comes from a read error, as the CDR3 has no conserved phenylalanine or tryptophan at its end. The chain combines TRBV10-3 with TRBJ1-1, with D tentatively TRBD1 (5 bases). The germline V gene encodes CDR1 ENHRY and CDR2 SYGVKD. The CDR3 consists of 14 residues. The germline V and J ends were trimmed by 3 bases and 2 bases, with 10 bases remaining between them. The DNA for the CDR3 is TGTGCCATCAGTGAAAGACAGCTTAACACTGAAGCTTTCCTT. Encoded protein: CAISERQLNTEAFL.

The rearrangement links TRBV12-5 to TRBJ1-1; 7 bases are a match to TRBD1. This CDR3 has 14 residues. Germline CDR1 is LGHNT and CDR2 is FRNRAP. Trimming cost V 4 bases and J 1 base; bases outside gene matches: 3. Written as DNA, the CDR3 is TGTGCTAGTGGTTCTCAGGGGGGGAACACTGAAGCTTTCTTT. Amino acids: CASGSQGGNTEAFF.